The text below deals with one TCR beta chain. For the second PCR, which ran for 7 to 11 cycles, a sample-barcoded 5' primer and a J-beta primer mix were used. TCRdb processed the 5' RACE reads anew with MiXCR; each CDR3 protein has one entry. The data show under 2,000,000 distinct CDR3 sequences, 49% seen once. These data are taken from a study of blood T cells in healthy people across ages. About the research overall: Template-switching capture recovered about one barcoded beta molecule per two T cells.

The V gene lost 2 bases and the J gene lost 6 bases, with 5 bases spanning the gap. Germline V gene data show CDR1 as DFQATT and CDR2 as SNEGSKA (reference sequence). The CDR3 totals 11 residues. The TCR was taken from a middle-aged woman in good health. Sequenced: blood. V usage is TRBV20-1 and J usage is TRBJ2-1; D gene ambiguous. Here the CDR3 DNA reads TGCAGTGCTAGAATGGTCAATGAGCAGTTCTTC. Its translation: CSARMVNEQFF.